This TCR beta chain was captured by sequencing in a study of T cell responses to AZD1222 COVID-19 vaccine. Study-wide results and limits: Donors in the cohort were predominantly white British and more often female, and clonal diversity was possibly underestimated.

As to this clone: Its target is not known.

Profiled with immunoSEQ multiplex PCR; TCRdb holds only in-frame clones, not every one. The sample carries 46,000 or so clones, around 91% recorded once. Trimming pared 5 bases from V and 10 bases from J, leaving 16 bases between. This CDR3 spans 13 amino acids. The germline gives CDR1 MGHDK, CDR2 SYGVNS. Here the sequenced sample was peripheral blood, taken 28 days after the second AZD1222 dose. V usage is TRBV25-1 and J usage is TRBJ2-3; D gene uncertain. The sequence was collected from an adult who received the AZD1222 COVID-19 vaccine. DNA for the CDR3: TGTGCCAGCAGTCCAACCATTGGGTGGGCGCAGTATTTT. This gives the protein CASSPTIGWAQYF. Supplemented by reference TRBV25-1 and TRBJ2-3, the full variable domain reads EADIYQTPRYLVIGTGKKITLECSQTMGHDKMYWYQQDPGMELHLIHYSYGVNSTEKGDLSSESTVSRIRTEHFPLTLESARPSHTSQYLCASSPTIGWAQYFGPGTRLTVL.